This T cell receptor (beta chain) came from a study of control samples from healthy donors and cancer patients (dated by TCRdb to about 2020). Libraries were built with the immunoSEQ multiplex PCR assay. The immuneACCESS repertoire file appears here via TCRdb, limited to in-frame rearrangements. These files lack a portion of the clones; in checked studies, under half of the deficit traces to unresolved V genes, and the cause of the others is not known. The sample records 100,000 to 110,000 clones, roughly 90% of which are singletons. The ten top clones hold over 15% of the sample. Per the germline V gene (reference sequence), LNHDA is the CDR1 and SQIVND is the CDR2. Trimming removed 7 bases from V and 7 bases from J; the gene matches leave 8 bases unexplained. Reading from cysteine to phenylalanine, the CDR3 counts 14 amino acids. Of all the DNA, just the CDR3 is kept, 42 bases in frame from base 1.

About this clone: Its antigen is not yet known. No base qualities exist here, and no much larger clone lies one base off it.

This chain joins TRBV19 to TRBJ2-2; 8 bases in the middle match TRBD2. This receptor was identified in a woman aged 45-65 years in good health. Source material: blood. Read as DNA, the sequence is TGTGCCAGTACCCCATCGGGGGGGAACGGGGAGCTGTTTTTT. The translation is CASTPSGGNGELFF.